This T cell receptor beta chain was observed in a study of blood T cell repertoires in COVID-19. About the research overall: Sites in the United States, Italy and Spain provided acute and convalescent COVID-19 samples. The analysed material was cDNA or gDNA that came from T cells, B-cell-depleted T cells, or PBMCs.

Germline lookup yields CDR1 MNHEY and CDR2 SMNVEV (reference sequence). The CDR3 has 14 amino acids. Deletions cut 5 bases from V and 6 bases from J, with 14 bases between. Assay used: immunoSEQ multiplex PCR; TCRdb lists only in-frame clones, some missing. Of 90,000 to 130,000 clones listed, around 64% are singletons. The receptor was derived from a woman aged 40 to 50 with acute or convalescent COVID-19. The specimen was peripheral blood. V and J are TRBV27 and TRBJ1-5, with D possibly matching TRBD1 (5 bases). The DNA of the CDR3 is TGTGCCAGCAGTCCCTATGGGGCCACTCAGCCCCAGCATTTT. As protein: CASSPYGATQPQHF.